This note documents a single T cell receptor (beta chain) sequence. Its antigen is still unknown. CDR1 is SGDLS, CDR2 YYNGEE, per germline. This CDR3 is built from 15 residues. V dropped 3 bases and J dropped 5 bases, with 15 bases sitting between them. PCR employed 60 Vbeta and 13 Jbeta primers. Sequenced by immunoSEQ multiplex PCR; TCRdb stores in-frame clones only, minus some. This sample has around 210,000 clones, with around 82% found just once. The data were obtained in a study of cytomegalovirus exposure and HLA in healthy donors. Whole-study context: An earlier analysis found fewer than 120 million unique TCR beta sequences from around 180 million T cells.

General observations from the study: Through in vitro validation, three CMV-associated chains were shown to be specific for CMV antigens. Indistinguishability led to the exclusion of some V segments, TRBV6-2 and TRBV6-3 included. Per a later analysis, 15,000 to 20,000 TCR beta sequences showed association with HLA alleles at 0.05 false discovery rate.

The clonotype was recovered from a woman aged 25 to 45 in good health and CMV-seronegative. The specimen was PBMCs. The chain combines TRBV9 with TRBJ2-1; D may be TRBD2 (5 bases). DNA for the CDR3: TGTGCCAGCAGCGCACCCGCTAGCTTTAACAATGAGCAGTTCTTC. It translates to CASSAPASFNNEQFF.